The next 16 T cell receptor beta chains were all read from a single sample in a study of T-cell reconstitution after alpha-beta-depleted transplantation in children. Unique molecular identifiers were built into the TCRbeta library. MiXCR, applied by TCRdb to the PCR reads, yields one record per CDR3 protein. The sample includes some 590,000 distinct CDR3 sequences, 8% to 11% of them seen just once. This sample comprised PBMCs from the stem cell graft donor, obtained from the stem cell graft. The receptors originated from a human donor who donated a stem cell graft to a child with acute myeloid leukemia.

Remarks on this clonotype: Mismatch with germline at one junction end may stem from a read error. The chain is built from TRBV20-1 and TRBJ2-5; TRBD2 matches at 11 bases. The CDR3 is made up of 17 amino acids. CDR1 and CDR2 from the germline V gene are DFQATT and SNEGSKA (reference sequence). CDR3 in amino acids: CCASYPPSGRTGETQYF. DNA of the CDR3: TGCTGTGCTAGCTACCCCCCTAGCGGGAGGACGGGAGAGACCCAGTACTTC.

This clonotype was observed at least ten times. The V and J genes are TRBV20-1 and TRBJ2-5, with TRBD2 as a possible D gene (5 bases). CDR1 and CDR2 from the germline V gene are DFQATT and SNEGSKA (reference sequence). The CDR3 runs 14 residues. Trimming took 7 bases from V and 0 from J, leaving 15 bases between them. CDR3 residues: CSGRIRRYQETQYF. The CDR3, as DNA: TGCAGTGGAAGAATAAGGAGGTACCAAGAGACCCAGTACTTC.

The chain employs TRBV29-1 and TRBJ1-5; 7 nucleotides agree with TRBD1. CDR1 and CDR2 from the germline V gene are SQVTM and ANQGSEA. The CDR3 runs 16 residues. The junction had 16 bases not matched to a gene; V was cut back by 7 bases and J by 4 bases. The CDR3 reads CSASLTATGTNQPQHF. The CDR3 DNA sequence: TGCAGCGCTAGCTTAACGGCGACAGGGACAAATCAGCCCCAGCATTTT.

The rearrangement uses TRBV7-9 and TRBJ1-1; D is undetermined. The CDR3 extends over 14 amino acids. In germline, CDR1 is SEHNR, CDR2 FQNEAQ (reference sequence). V was clipped by 2 bases and J by 4 bases, with 11 bases between them. CDR3 nucleotide sequence: TGTGCCAGCAGCTTAACGGCAGGAATCACTGAAGCTTTCTTT. It encodes CASSLTAGITEAFF.

This clonotype came up many times. The rearrangement links TRBV25-1 to TRBJ1-6; possibly TRBD1 for D (5 bases). Trimming pared 4 bases from V and 1 base from J, leaving 8 bases between. CDR3 length: 15 residues. From germline, CDR1 is MGHDK and CDR2 SYGVNS. The CDR3 sequence: CASSADSSYNSPLHF. DNA for the CDR3: TGTGCCAGCAGTGCCGACAGTTCCTATAATTCACCCCTCCACTTT.

This chain links TRBV7-8 with TRBJ2-7; TRBD2 matches at 11 bases. The junction had 7 bases not matched to a gene; V was cut back by 5 bases and J by 4 bases. Germline lookup yields CDR1 SGHVS and CDR2 FQNEAQ. The length of the CDR3 is 15 residues. CDR3 residues: CASSSGLAGVYEQYF. CDR3 coding DNA: TGTGCCAGCAGCAGCGGACTAGCGGGCGTTTACGAGCAGTACTTC.

This clonotype was seen more than once but under ten times. The chain recombines TRBV2 with TRBJ2-5; 12 nucleotides match TRBD2. Per the germline V gene, CDR1 is SNHLY and CDR2 is FYNNEI. The CDR3 is made up of 14 amino acids. V dropped 8 bases and J dropped 0; count of bases not matched to a gene: 1. CDR3 residues: CASRTSGNQETQYF. As DNA, the CDR3 is TGTGCCAGCCGGACTAGCGGGAACCAAGAGACCCAGTACTTC.

This clonotype was picked up many times. The rearrangement uses TRBV12-3 or TRBV12-4 and TRBJ2-7; 10 bases are shared with TRBD2. The CDR3 has 14 amino acids. After removal of 6 bases from V and 7 bases from J, the junction contained 9 bases not matched to a gene. CDR3 region: CASRDQRGGWEQYF. The DNA of the CDR3 is TGTGCCAGCAGAGACCAGCGGGGGGGATGGGAGCAGTACTTC.

The table lists this clonotype with many counts. The germline gene is not matched at one end of the junction; a read error may be the cause. The chain links TRBV28 to TRBJ1-2, with D perhaps TRBD1 (5 bases). The germline V gene has CDR1 MDHEN and CDR2 SYDVKM. The CDR3 loop spans 12 amino acids. CDR3: CASSLSGPGAPF. CDR3 DNA sequence: TGTGCCAGCAGTTTATCCGGCCCTGGGGCGCCCTTC.

The chain carries TRBV11-3 and TRBJ2-7, with unresolved D. Trimming shortened V by 5 bases and J by 13 bases, and 18 bases separated the two germline ends. CDR1 is SGHNT and CDR2 is YENEEA in the germline V gene. This CDR3 is built from 12 residues. As DNA, the CDR3 is TGTGCCAGCAGCCCAGGTGCCGGTCACCTCTACTTC. Residues: CASSPGAGHLYF. Variable domain in full (rest from reference TRBV11-3 and TRBJ2-7): EAGVVQSPRYKIIEKKQPVAFWCNPISGHNTLYWYLQNLGQGPELLIRYENEEAVDDSQLPKDRFSAERLKGVDSTLKIQPAELGDSAVYLCASSPGAGHLYFGPGTRLTVT.

This clonotype has a handful of counts. This chain joins TRBV2 and TRBJ2-1; perhaps D is TRBD1 or TRBD2 (5 bases each). Between the trimmed V and J ends, which lost 4 bases and 7 bases, there was a span of 17 bases. Germline V gene data show CDR1 as SNHLY and CDR2 as FYNNEI. CDR3 length: 15 residues. DNA for the CDR3: TGTGCCAGCAGTGGAGAGGGGATGGGAAGGAATGAGCAGTTCTTC. Protein product: CASSGEGMGRNEQFF.

V usage is TRBV5-1 and J usage is TRBJ2-2; D is undetermined. Trimming took off 1 base at V and 7 bases at J, with 11 bases between the two ends. The CDR3 totals 14 residues. Germline CDR1 and CDR2: SGHRS and YFSETQ. In nucleotides, the CDR3 is TGCGCCAGCAGCTTGCCCCTGGTCGACGGGGAGCTGTTTTTT. This sequence encodes CASSLPLVDGELFF.

The sample holds a few counts of this clonotype. This chain uses TRBV5-6 with TRBJ2-3; the match to TRBD2 covers 7 bases. Germline V gene data show CDR1 as SGHDT and CDR2 as YYEEEE. The V segment lost 4 bases and the J segment 6 bases; nucleotides outside the gene matches: 14. There are 16 residues in the CDR3. This CDR3 is CASSVLARHPKDTQYF. CDR3 sequence (DNA): TGTGCCAGCAGCGTACTAGCGAGGCACCCCAAGGATACGCAGTATTTT.

This clonotype was counted many times. The rearrangement uses TRBV29-1 and TRBJ2-1; unclear D gene. The V and J ends lost 2 bases and 5 bases respectively, with 10 bases between them. The CDR3 covers 13 residues. CDR1 and CDR2 from the germline V gene are SQVTM and ANQGSEA. CDR3 sequence reads: CSVENGPNNEQFF. In DNA, the CDR3 is TGCAGCGTTGAAAACGGGCCTAACAATGAGCAGTTCTTC.

J is TRBJ2-7 and V is TRBV4-3; D unresolved. V lost 0 bases, J lost 2 bases, and 8 bases lay in between. CDR1 and CDR2 (germline): LGHNA, YSLEER. This CDR3 is built from 14 residues. For the CDR3, the DNA is TGCGCCAGCAGCCAAGAGGACGGAACCTACGAGCAGTACTTC. This codes for CASSQEDGTYEQYF.

On this clonotype: A much larger clone lies one base from this, so it may be a read error. This rearrangement joins TRBV4-2 to TRBJ1-6; the D is unclear. Germline CDR1 LGHNA, CDR2 YNFKEQ. CDR3 size: 14 residues. The CDR3 region has the DNA TGTGCCAGCATCCAAGAAAGGTCTAATCCACCCCTCCACTTT. Its translation: CASIQERSNPPLHF.